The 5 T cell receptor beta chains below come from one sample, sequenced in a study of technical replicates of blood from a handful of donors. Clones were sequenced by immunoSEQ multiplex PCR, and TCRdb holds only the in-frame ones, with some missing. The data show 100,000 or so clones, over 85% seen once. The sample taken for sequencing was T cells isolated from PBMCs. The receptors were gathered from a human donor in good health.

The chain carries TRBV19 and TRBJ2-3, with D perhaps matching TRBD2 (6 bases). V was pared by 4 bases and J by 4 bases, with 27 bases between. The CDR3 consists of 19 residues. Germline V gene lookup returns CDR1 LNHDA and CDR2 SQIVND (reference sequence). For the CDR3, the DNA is TGTGCCAGTAGTACCGGGGTGGGGGGTTTATCCTCCGGGGCAGATACGCAGTATTTT. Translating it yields CASSTGVGGLSSGADTQYF.

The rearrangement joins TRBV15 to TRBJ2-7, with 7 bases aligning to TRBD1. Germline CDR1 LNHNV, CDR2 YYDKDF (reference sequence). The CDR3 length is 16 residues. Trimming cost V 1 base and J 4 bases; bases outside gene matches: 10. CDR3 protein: CATSRVGGQDFYEQYF. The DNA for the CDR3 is TGTGCCACCAGCAGAGTTGGTGGACAGGACTTTTACGAGCAGTACTTC.

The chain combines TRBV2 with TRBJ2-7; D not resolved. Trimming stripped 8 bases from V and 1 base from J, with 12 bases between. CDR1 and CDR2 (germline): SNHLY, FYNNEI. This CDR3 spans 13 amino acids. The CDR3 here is CASSAQRSYEQYF. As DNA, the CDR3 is TGTGCCAGCTCCGCACAACGATCCTACGAGCAGTACTTC.

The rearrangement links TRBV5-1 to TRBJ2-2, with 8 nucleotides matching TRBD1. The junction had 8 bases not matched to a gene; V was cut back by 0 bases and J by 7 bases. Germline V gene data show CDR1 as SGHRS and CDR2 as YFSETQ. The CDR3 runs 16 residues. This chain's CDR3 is CASSLARTGPNGELFF. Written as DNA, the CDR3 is TGCGCCAGCAGCTTGGCCCGGACAGGGCCAAACGGGGAGCTGTTTTTT. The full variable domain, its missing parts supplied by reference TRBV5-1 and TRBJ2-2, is KAGVTQTPRYLIKTRGQQVTLSCSPISGHRSVSWYQQTPGQGLQFLFEYFSETQRNKGNFPGRFSGRQFSNSRSEMNVSTLELGDSALYLCASSLARTGPNGELFFGEGSRLTVL.

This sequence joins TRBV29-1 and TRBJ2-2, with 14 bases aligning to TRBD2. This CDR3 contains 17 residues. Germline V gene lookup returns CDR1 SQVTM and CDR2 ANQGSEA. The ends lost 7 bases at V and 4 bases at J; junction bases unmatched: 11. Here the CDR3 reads CSADEGLAGVITGELFF. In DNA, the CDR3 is TGCAGCGCAGATGAGGGACTAGCGGGAGTCATCACCGGGGAGCTGTTTTTT.